This TCR beta chain was profiled in a study of early stage breast cancer tumors. The repertoire was sequenced with immunoSEQ multiplex PCR; TCRdb's copy has only in-frame clones and lacks some. The sample lists 35,000 to 45,000 clones; approximately 74% were seen once. The length of the CDR3 is 15 residues. Germline values: CDR1 SEHNR, CDR2 FQNEAQ (reference sequence). V shed 1 base and J 6 bases; nucleotides not matched to a gene: 3. V is TRBV7-9 and J is TRBJ2-2, with 9 bases identical to TRBD1. This receptor was identified in a person aged 55 to 75 with breast cancer. The specimen was blood. The CDR3 nucleotides read TGTGCCAGCAGCTTAGGGGACAGGGATTCCGGGGAGCTGTTTTTT. Amino acids: CASSLGDRDSGELFF.